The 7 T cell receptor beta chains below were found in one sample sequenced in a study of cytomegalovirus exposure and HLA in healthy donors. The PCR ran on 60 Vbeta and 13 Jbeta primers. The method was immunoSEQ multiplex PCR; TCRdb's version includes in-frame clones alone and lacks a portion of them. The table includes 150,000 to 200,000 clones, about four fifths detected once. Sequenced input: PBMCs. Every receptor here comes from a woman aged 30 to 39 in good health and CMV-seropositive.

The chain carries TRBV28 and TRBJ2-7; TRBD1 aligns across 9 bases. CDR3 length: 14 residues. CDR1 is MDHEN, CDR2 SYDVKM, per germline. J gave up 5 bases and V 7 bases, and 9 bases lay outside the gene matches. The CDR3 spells CASNRQGGSHEQYF. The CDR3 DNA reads TGTGCCAGCAACCGACAGGGGGGGAGCCACGAGCAGTACTTC.

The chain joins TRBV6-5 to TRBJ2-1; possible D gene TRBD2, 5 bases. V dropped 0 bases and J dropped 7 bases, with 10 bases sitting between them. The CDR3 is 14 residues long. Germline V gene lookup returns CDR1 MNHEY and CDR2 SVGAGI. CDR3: CASSYSRGGNEQFF. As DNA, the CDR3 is TGTGCCAGCAGTTACTCACGGGGTGGGAATGAGCAGTTCTTC.

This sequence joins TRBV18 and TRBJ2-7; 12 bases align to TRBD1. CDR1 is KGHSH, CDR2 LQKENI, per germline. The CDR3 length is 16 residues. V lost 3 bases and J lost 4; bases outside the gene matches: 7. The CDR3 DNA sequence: TGTGCCAGCTCACCGTCGCGGGGACAGGGGGCTTACGAGCAGTACTTC. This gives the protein CASSPSRGQGAYEQYF.

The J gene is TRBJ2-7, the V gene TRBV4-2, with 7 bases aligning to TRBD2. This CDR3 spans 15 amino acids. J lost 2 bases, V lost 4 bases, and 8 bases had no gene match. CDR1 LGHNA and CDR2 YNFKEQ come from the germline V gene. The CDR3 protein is CASSRPSGKTYEQYF. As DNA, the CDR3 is TGTGCCAGCAGCCGCCCTAGCGGTAAAACCTACGAGCAGTACTTC.

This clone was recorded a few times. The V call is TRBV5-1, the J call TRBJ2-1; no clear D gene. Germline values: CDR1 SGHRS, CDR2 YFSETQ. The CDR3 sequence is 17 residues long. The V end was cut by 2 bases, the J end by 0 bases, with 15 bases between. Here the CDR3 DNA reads TGCGCCAGCAGCTTCCCTAGTTCAATGAGCTCCTACAATGAGCAGTTCTTC. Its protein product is CASSFPSSMSSYNEQFF.

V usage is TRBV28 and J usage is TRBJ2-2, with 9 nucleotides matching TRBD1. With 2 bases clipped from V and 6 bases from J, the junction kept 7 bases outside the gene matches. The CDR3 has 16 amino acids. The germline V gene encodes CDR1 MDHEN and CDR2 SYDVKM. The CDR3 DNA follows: TGTGCCAGCAGTTTAAGGCCGGGACAGGGTCCCGGGGAGCTGTTTTTT. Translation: CASSLRPGQGPGELFF.

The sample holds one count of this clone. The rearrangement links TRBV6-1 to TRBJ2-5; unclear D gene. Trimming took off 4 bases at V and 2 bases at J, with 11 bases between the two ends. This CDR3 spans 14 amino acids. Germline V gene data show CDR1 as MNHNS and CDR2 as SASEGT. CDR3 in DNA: TGTGCCAGCAGTGTGAGGCCAGCTCAAGAGACCCAGTACTTC. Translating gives CASSVRPAQETQYF.